The 29 T cell receptor beta chains presented below share a single source sample, sequenced in a study of T cells in Graves' hyperthyroidism and ophthalmopathy. Amplified regions were TCR beta CDR3 sequences from RNA transcripts. First-round RT-PCR targeting the TCR CDR3 was performed with the HTBI primer set. MiXCR, applied by TCRdb to the multiplex PCR reads, yields one record per CDR3 protein. The sample carries fewer than 850,000 distinct CDR3 sequences, 15% to 20% recorded once. Sequenced sample: blood. Every receptor here comes from a man aged 50-59 years with Graves' hyperthyroidism.

This clonotype came up many times. This chain uses TRBV2 with TRBJ1-5; no clear D. The V end was cut by 6 bases, the J end by 4 bases, with 13 bases between. CDR1 is SNHLY and CDR2 is FYNNEI in the germline V gene. This CDR3 region has 14 residues. For the CDR3, the DNA is TGTGCCAGCAGCTACTTGGACGGGAATCAGCCCCAGCATTTT. This gives the protein CASSYLDGNQPQHF.

This clonotype was counted ten times or more. The CDR3 nucleotides read TGTGCCTCGACACCTAGCTATGGCTACACCTTC. This codes for CASTPSYGYTF. The V call is TRBV30, the J call TRBJ1-2; D not resolved. Germline values: CDR1 GTSNPN, CDR2 SVGIG (reference sequence). V shed 7 bases and J shed 4 bases, with 10 bases lying between them. The CDR3 totals 11 residues.

The sample holds a few counts of this clonotype. The chain has TRBV5-1 and TRBJ1-2; D is perhaps TRBD1 (5 bases). Germline values: CDR1 SGHRS, CDR2 YFSETQ. Trimming shortened V by 1 base and J by 6 bases, and 10 bases separated the two germline ends. The CDR3 sequence is 13 residues long. This chain's CDR3 is CASSLQGEDGYTF. The CDR3 nucleotides read TGCGCCAGCAGCTTGCAAGGGGAGGATGGCTACACCTTC.

This clonotype occurred many times. The rearrangement joins TRBV7-9 to TRBJ2-2; D perhaps matches TRBD1 (5 bases). This CDR3 has 15 amino acids. Germline CDR1 SEHNR, CDR2 FQNEAQ (reference sequence). V was shortened by 7 bases and J by 7 bases, with 19 bases between the two germline ends. The CDR3 region is CASIGPREGVGELFF. Written as DNA, the CDR3 is TGTGCCAGCATCGGGCCCAGGGAAGGGGTCGGGGAGCTGTTTTTT.

The sample holds many counts of this clonotype. The chain joins TRBV11-2 to TRBJ2-4, with 7 bases aligning to TRBD2. The J segment lost 5 bases and the V segment lost 5 bases, leaving 12 bases of the junction unmatched. In germline, CDR1 is SGHAT, CDR2 FQNNGV. This CDR3 contains 16 residues. The CDR3 nucleotides are TGTGCCAGCAGCCCACCTTGGGGCAGCGGGGAAAACATTCAGTACTTC. It encodes CASSPPWGSGENIQYF. Full variable domain (outside the CDR3, taken from reference TRBV11-2 and TRBJ2-4): EAGVAQSPRYKIIEKRQSVAFWCNPISGHATLYWYQQILGQGPKLLIQFQNNGVVDDSQLPKDRFSAERLKGVDSTLKIQPAKLEDSAVYLCASSPPWGSGENIQYFGAGTRLSVL.

This clonotype was observed at least ten times. The chain is built from TRBV10-3 and TRBJ2-3; the match to TRBD2 covers 10 bases. The CDR3 sequence is 16 residues long. Germline assignment: CDR1 ENHRY and CDR2 SYGVKD. After removal of 4 bases from V and 4 bases from J, the junction contained 8 bases not matched to a gene. CDR3 nucleotides: TGTGCCATCAGTGGTGGCGGGACTAGCGTTTCAGATACGCAGTATTTT. Its translation: CAISGGGTSVSDTQYF.

At least ten counts were recorded for this clonotype. The CDR3, as DNA: TGTGCCTGGAATCCATTGGGGGGACGGAGTTCCTACGAGCAGTACTTC. It yields the protein CAWNPLGGRSSYEQYF. The chain carries TRBV30 and TRBJ2-7, with D possibly TRBD2 on 6 matching bases. The CDR3 runs to 16 residues. V lost 4 bases and J 1 base, leaving 20 bases between the germline ends. Germline V lookup: CDR1 GTSNPN, CDR2 SVGIG (reference sequence). The whole variable domain, filled in from reference TRBV30 and TRBJ2-7, reads SQTIHQWPATLVQPVGSPLSLECTVEGTSNPNLYWYRQAAGRGLQLLFYSVGIGQISSEVPQNLSASRPQDRQFILSSKKLLLSDSGFYLCAWNPLGGRSSYEQYFGPGTRLTVT.

The sample holds many counts of this clonotype. This chain connects TRBV12-3 or TRBV12-4 to TRBJ2-3; D uncertain. The germline V and J ends were trimmed by 6 bases and 0 bases, with 7 bases remaining between them. The CDR3 is made up of 13 amino acids. The CDR3 loop is CASSLFSTDTQYF. DNA for the CDR3: TGTGCCAGCAGCCTTTTTAGCACAGATACGCAGTATTTT.

V usage is TRBV5-1 and J usage is TRBJ2-5; no reliable D call. Germline CDR1 SGHRS, CDR2 YFSETQ. Trimming removed 3 bases from V and 1 base from J, with 10 bases in between. CDR3 length equals 14 residues. CDR3: CASSSVPGQETQYF. The CDR3 bases are TGCGCCAGCAGCTCCGTGCCCGGCCAAGAGACCCAGTACTTC. Looking up the rest from reference TRBV5-1 and TRBJ2-5 gives the full variable domain: KAGVTQTPRYLIKTRGQQVTLSCSPISGHRSVSWYQQTPGQGLQFLFEYFSETQRNKGNFPGRFSGRQFSNSRSEMNVSTLELGDSALYLCASSSVPGQETQYFGPGTRLLVL.

This clonotype was recorded many times. The chain couples TRBV7-9 to TRBJ1-2; 7 bases fit TRBD1. CDR3 length: 15 amino acids. Losses at the gene ends were 6 bases for V and 4 bases for J; bases not matched to a gene: 11. Germline assignment: CDR1 SEHNR and CDR2 FQNEAQ (reference sequence). The CDR3, as DNA: TGTGCCAGCAGACTACCAGCCGGGACAGCCTATGGCTACACCTTC. This sequence encodes CASRLPAGTAYGYTF.

The V and J genes are TRBV29-1 and TRBJ1-1, with D perhaps matching TRBD1 (6 bases). Germline V gives CDR1 SQVTM, CDR2 ANQGSEA. V gave up 5 bases and J gave up 4 bases, with 14 bases separating them. The CDR3 is made up of 13 amino acids. The CDR3 loop reads CSVNRVMATEAFF. The CDR3 DNA reads as TGCAGCGTTAACAGGGTGATGGCCACTGAAGCTTTCTTT.

Points on this clonotype: This could be a read error, since a much larger clone is one nucleotide away. V and J are TRBV7-2 and TRBJ2-1, with D possibly matching TRBD2 (6 bases). This CDR3 has 14 amino acids. Germline V lookup: CDR1 SGHTA, CDR2 FQGNSA. The CDR3 loop reads CASSPPREYNEHFF. DNA of the CDR3: TGTGCCAGCAGCCCGCCGCGGGAATACAATGAGCATTTCTTC.

This clonotype occurred many times. The genes are TRBV20-1 and TRBJ2-3; unclear D gene. V was trimmed by 6 bases and J by 0 bases, leaving 16 bases between them. Germline-derived CDR1 and CDR2 are DFQATT and SNEGSKA (reference sequence). The CDR3 is 15 amino acids. CDR3: CSAKRGSTSTDTQYF. The DNA of the CDR3 is TGCAGTGCAAAGAGAGGCAGTACTAGCACAGATACGCAGTATTTT.

This clonotype showed up many times. V gene TRBV29-1 combines with J gene TRBJ2-7; TRBD2 matches at 13 bases. V shed 7 bases, J shed 2 bases, and the junction held 8 bases outside the gene matches. In germline, CDR1 is SQVTM, CDR2 ANQGSEA. The CDR3 spans 15 residues. CDR3 in amino acids: CSATGTSGVTYEQYF. The CDR3 DNA reads as TGCAGCGCCACCGGGACTAGCGGGGTTACCTACGAGCAGTACTTC.

Ten or more counts support this clonotype. The V call is TRBV6-1, the J call TRBJ2-5; 12 bases line up with TRBD2. The germline V gene encodes CDR1 MNHNS and CDR2 SASEGT. The J segment lost 3 bases and the V segment lost 2 bases, leaving 10 bases of the junction unmatched. This CDR3 has 18 amino acids. The CDR3: CASSERDPASGREETQYF. As DNA, the CDR3 is TGTGCCAGCAGTGAAAGAGATCCGGCTAGCGGGAGGGAAGAGACCCAGTACTTC.

This clonotype has more than one count but fewer than ten. This chain links TRBV30 with TRBJ2-2; unclear D gene. V was clipped by 2 bases and J by 2 bases, with 3 bases between them. The germline gives CDR1 GTSNPN, CDR2 SVGIG (reference sequence). The CDR3 is 12 amino acids. As DNA, the CDR3 is TGTGCCTGGAGTCAAAACACCGGGGAGCTGTTTTTT. Encoded protein: CAWSQNTGELFF.

There are many counts of this clonotype. V usage is TRBV7-2 and J usage is TRBJ2-1; D gene ambiguous. V lost 2 bases to trimming and J lost 1 base, with 9 bases between them. CDR1 and CDR2 from the germline V gene are SGHTA and FQGNSA. This CDR3 is built from 15 residues. CDR3 sequence: CASSLSVTSYNEQFF. In DNA, the CDR3 is TGTGCCAGCAGCTTATCGGTAACGTCCTACAATGAGCAGTTCTTC.

The chain links TRBV14 to TRBJ2-5; D not certain. V lost 1 base, J lost 5 bases, and 11 bases lay in between. The V gene's germline CDR1 is SGHDN and CDR2 FVKESK. This CDR3 spans 14 amino acids. This chain's CDR3 is CASSQVKGTETQYF. The CDR3 DNA follows: TGTGCCAGCAGCCAAGTCAAGGGTACCGAGACCCAGTACTTC.

The chain recombines TRBV25-1 with TRBJ1-1; D is unresolved. Germline CDR1 is MGHDK and CDR2 is SYGVNS. The length of the CDR3 is 15 residues. The V gene lost 6 bases and the J gene lost 0 bases, with 14 bases spanning the gap. The CDR3 DNA sequence: TGTGCCAGCAGCACGTCAGACGGGCTGAACACTGAAGCTTTCTTT. Encoded protein: CASSTSDGLNTEAFF.

This clonotype was counted a few times. The chain employs TRBV5-1 and TRBJ2-6, with D possibly being TRBD1 (6 bases). With 0 bases removed from V and 0 bases from J, the gap between germline ends came to 16 bases. The CDR3 spans 19 residues. The germline gives CDR1 SGHRS, CDR2 YFSETQ. The CDR3 loop reads CASSLETGSGISGANVLTF. CDR3 coding DNA: TGCGCCAGCAGCTTGGAGACAGGCTCAGGGATCTCTGGGGCCAACGTCCTGACTTTC. Drawing the rest from reference TRBV5-1 and TRBJ2-6, the complete variable domain is KAGVTQTPRYLIKTRGQQVTLSCSPISGHRSVSWYQQTPGQGLQFLFEYFSETQRNKGNFPGRFSGRQFSNSRSEMNVSTLELGDSALYLCASSLETGSGISGANVLTFGAGSRLTVL.

Here the CDR3 reads CSARGPAESSYEQYF. In DNA, the CDR3 is TGCAGTGCTAGGGGTCCTGCGGAGAGCTCCTACGAGCAGTACTTC. This chain uses TRBV20-1 with TRBJ2-7, with D uncertain. The CDR3 totals 15 residues. Per germline, CDR1 DFQATT and CDR2 SNEGSKA (reference sequence). The ends were cut back, 3 bases at V and 0 bases at J, with 15 bases in the middle.

There are a few counts of this clonotype. No conserved phenylalanine or tryptophan ends this CDR3, so it is likely a read error. The rearrangement uses TRBV2 and TRBJ1-1; no clear D. From germline, CDR1 is SNHLY and CDR2 FYNNEI. The CDR3 consists of 16 residues. Trimming shortened V by 5 bases and J by 5 bases, and 21 bases separated the two germline ends. In DNA form, the CDR3 reads TGTGCCAGCAGTCCCCACTTGATGGGAGGAGGAACTGAAGCTTTCCTT. The encoded protein is CASSPHLMGGGTEAFL.

The sample holds many counts of this clonotype. The chain uses TRBV11-2 and TRBJ2-1; a possible D gene is TRBD1 (5 bases). The germline V and J ends were trimmed by 3 bases and 3 bases, with 6 bases remaining between them. Germline V gene data show CDR1 as SGHAT and CDR2 as FQNNGV. This CDR3 comprises 13 residues. The CDR3 bases are TGTGCCAGCAGCTTCGACAGCTACAATGAGCAGTTCTTC. This sequence encodes CASSFDSYNEQFF.

This chain links TRBV11-2 with TRBJ2-7, with D possibly being TRBD1 (6 bases). The CDR3 consists of 11 residues. The V gene's germline CDR1 is SGHAT and CDR2 FQNNGV. V was pared by 10 bases and J by 2 bases, with 9 bases between. CDR3 DNA sequence: TGTGCCACCGGGACAACCTACGAGCAGTACTTC. It translates to CATGTTYEQYF.

The rearrangement uses TRBV7-9 and TRBJ2-1; TRBD1 matches at 7 bases. The CDR3 totals 15 residues. J gave up 2 bases and V 5 bases, and 6 bases lay outside the gene matches. CDR1 SEHNR and CDR2 FQNEAQ come from the germline V gene (reference sequence). The CDR3 loop is CASSARGYAYNEQFF. In DNA, the CDR3 is TGTGCCAGCAGCGCCAGGGGGTATGCCTACAATGAGCAGTTCTTC. The full variable domain, in which reference TRBV7-9 and TRBJ2-1 provide the parts outside the CDR3, is DTGVSQNPRHKITKRGQNVTFRCDPISEHNRLYWYRQTLGQGPEFLTYFQNEAQLEKSRLLSDRFSAERPKGSFSTLEIQRTEQGDSAMYLCASSARGYAYNEQFFGPGTRLTVL.

The table lists this clonotype with many counts. The chain has TRBV20-1 and TRBJ2-1, with D possibly TRBD2 on 6 matching bases. The CDR3 totals 13 residues. V was pared by 3 bases and J by 7 bases, with 13 bases between. Germline V CDR1 and CDR2: DFQATT, SNEGSKA (reference sequence). The CDR3 bases are TGCAGTGCTAGCAGACTAGTGGGGAATGAGCAGTTCTTC. Translated, it gives CSASRLVGNEQFF.

V and J are TRBV27 and TRBJ2-1; no reliable D call. The germline CDR1 and CDR2 sequences are MNHEY and SMNVEV (reference sequence). Trimming shortened V by 8 bases and J by 0 bases, and 14 bases separated the two germline ends. The CDR3 runs 15 residues. DNA for the CDR3: TGTGCCAGCCTCCGGACGGAGAGCTCCTACAATGAGCAGTTCTTC. It codes for CASLRTESSYNEQFF.

This clonotype was detected ten times or more. The chain employs TRBV19 and TRBJ2-1; D is uncertain. The CDR3 loop spans 13 amino acids. Trimming took off 0 bases at V and 7 bases at J, with 7 bases between the two ends. The V gene's germline CDR1 is LNHDA and CDR2 SQIVND (reference sequence). The CDR3 protein is CASSIERRNEQFF. CDR3 coding DNA: TGTGCCAGTAGTATAGAAAGACGGAATGAGCAGTTCTTC.

V usage is TRBV12-3 or TRBV12-4 and J usage is TRBJ2-5; D remains unclear. Trimming cost V 3 bases and J 2 bases, with 4 bases left between them. The CDR3 has 12 amino acids. CDR3 bases: TGTGCCAGCAGTTTCTTTCAAGAGACCCAGTACTTC. This encodes CASSFFQETQYF.